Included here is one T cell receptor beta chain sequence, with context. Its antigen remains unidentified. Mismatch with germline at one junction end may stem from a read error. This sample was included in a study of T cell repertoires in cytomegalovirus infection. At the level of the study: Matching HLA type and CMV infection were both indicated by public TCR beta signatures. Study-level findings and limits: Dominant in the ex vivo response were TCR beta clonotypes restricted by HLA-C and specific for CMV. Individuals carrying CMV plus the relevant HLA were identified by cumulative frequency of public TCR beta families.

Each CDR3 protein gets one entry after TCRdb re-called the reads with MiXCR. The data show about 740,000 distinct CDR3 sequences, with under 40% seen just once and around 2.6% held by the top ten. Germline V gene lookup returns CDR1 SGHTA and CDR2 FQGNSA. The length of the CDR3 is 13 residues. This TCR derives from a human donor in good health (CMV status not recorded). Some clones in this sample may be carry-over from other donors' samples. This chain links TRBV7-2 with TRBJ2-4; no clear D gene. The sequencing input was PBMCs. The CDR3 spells CASSLAIKNIQSF. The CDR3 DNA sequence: TGTGCCAGCAGCTTAGCAATCAAAAACATTCAGTCCTTC.